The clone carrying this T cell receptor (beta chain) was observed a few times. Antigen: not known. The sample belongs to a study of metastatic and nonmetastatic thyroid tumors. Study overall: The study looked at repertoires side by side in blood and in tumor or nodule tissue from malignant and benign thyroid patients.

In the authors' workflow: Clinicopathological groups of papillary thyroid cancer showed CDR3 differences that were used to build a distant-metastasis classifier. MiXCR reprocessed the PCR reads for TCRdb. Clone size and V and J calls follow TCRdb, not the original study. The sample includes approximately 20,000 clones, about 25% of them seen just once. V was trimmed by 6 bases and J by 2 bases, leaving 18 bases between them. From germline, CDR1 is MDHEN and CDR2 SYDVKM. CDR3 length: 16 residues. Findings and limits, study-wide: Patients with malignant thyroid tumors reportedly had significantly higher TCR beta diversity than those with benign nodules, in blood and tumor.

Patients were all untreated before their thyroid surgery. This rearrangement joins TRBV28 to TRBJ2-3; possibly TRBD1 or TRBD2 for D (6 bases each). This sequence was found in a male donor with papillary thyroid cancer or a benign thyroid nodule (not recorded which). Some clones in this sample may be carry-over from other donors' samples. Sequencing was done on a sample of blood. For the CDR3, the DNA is TGTGCCAGCAGGACTCGAACGGGGGCCCTCACAGATACGCAGTATTTT. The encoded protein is CASRTRTGALTDTQYF.